The source of this T cell receptor (beta chain) is a study of T-cell reconstitution after alpha-beta-depleted transplantation in children. This clonotype was seen ten or more times. V lost 7 bases and J lost 5, with 20 bases in between. The CDR3 is 14 amino acids. In germline, CDR1 is SQVTM, CDR2 ANQGSEA. A library of TCRbeta sequences, prepared with unique molecular identifiers, was generated. TCRdb redid the calling of the PCR reads with MiXCR, one entry per CDR3 protein. The profile shows approximately 200,000 distinct CDR3 sequences, more than 14% of them singletons. The sequence came from a human donor who donated a stem cell graft to a child with acute lymphoblastic leukemia. This sequence joins TRBV29-1 and TRBJ2-5; D perhaps matches TRBD2 (6 bases). The input for sequencing was PBMCs from the stem cell graft donor, taken from the stem cell graft. CDR3 sequence reads: CSATAGGPGETQYF. CDR3 DNA sequence: TGCAGCGCCACAGCCGGAGGGCCGGGGGAGACCCAGTACTTC.